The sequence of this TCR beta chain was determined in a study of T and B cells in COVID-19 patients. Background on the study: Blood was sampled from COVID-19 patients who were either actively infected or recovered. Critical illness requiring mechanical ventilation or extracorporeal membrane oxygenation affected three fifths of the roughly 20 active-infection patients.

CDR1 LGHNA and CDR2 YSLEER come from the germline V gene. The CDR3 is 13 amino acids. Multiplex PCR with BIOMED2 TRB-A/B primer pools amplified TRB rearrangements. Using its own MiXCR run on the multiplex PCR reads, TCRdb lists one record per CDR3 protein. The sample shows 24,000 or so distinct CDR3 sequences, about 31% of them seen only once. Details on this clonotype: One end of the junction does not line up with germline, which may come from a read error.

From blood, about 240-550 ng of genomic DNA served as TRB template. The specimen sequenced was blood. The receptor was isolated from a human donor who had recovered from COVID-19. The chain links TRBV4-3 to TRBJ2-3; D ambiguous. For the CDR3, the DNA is TGTGCCAGCAGCCAAGATCGCCCAGATACGCAGTATTTT. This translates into CASSQDRPDTQYF.